This TCR beta chain stems from a study of beta chain features in type 1 diabetes. The germline gives CDR1 SGHTA, CDR2 FQGNSA. The CDR3 extends over 13 amino acids. V was trimmed by 7 bases and J by 7 bases, leaving 14 bases between them. Study-wide findings and caveats: Among all four CD4+ subsets, Type 1 diabetes patients had TCRB CDR3s that were moderately but significantly shorter.

The isolated RNA, all of it, was reverse transcribed, so expressed TCRB transcripts were what got sequenced. This table comes from immunoSEQ multiplex PCR, and its TCRdb copy is limited to in-frame clones, with some not included. The sample records a few hundred thousand clones, over 25% being singletons. This clone has only a few counts. Antigen specificity is unknown. The V gene is TRBV7-2, the J gene TRBJ2-1; D is perhaps TRBD1 (5 bases). The specimen sequenced was naive CD4+ T cells from blood. This sequence was found in a man younger than 30 in good health. CDR3 DNA: TGTGCCAGCAAGGGGCAGGGAAAGAATGAGCAGTTCTTC. Translation gives CASKGQGKNEQFF.